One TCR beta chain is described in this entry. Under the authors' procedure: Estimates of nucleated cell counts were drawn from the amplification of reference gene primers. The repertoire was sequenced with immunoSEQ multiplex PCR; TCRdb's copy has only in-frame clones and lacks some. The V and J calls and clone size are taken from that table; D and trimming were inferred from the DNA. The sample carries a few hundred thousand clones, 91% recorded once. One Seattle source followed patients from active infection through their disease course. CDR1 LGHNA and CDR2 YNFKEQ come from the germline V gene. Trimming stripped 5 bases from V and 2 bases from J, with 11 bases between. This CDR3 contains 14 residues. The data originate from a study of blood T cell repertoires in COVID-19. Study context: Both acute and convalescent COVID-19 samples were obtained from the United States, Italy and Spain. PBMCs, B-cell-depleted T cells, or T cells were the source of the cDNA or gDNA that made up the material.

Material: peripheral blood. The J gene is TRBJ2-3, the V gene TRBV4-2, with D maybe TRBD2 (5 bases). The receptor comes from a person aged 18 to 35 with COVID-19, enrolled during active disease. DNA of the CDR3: TGTGCCAGCAGCTCAGAGGGTCCCACAGATACGCAGTATTTT. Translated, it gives CASSSEGPTDTQYF.